The subject of this entry is one TCR beta chain. Its target is not known. The PCR made use of 60 Vbeta and 13 Jbeta primers. Here immunoSEQ multiplex PCR was the method, and the copy in TCRdb shows in-frame clones only, minus some. The repertoire holds 95,000 to 150,000 clones, with 83% as singletons. These data come from a study of cytomegalovirus exposure and HLA in healthy donors. Study as a whole: The study placed about four fifths of its approximately 430 genotyped donors in the Caucasian-associated ancestry cluster. Regarding the study as a whole: In a later analysis, TCR association rates varied by HLA locus: DRB1 most, HLA-C fewest. Beyond CMV serostatus, there was no information to go on about immune exposure. The authors later found most CMV-associated TCR beta chains appeared HLA-restricted.

Germline V gene sequence: CDR1 SNHLY, CDR2 FYNNEI. CDR3 size: 13 residues. The V and J ends lost 5 bases and 5 bases respectively, with 12 bases between them. The sequenced material came from PBMCs. The V call is TRBV2, the J call TRBJ1-2; D is perhaps TRBD1 (6 bases). The receptor was isolated from a young man in good health and CMV-seropositive. The CDR3 here is CASSPRGGYGYTF. CDR3 sequence (DNA): TGTGCCAGCAGTCCCAGGGGAGGGTATGGCTACACCTTC.